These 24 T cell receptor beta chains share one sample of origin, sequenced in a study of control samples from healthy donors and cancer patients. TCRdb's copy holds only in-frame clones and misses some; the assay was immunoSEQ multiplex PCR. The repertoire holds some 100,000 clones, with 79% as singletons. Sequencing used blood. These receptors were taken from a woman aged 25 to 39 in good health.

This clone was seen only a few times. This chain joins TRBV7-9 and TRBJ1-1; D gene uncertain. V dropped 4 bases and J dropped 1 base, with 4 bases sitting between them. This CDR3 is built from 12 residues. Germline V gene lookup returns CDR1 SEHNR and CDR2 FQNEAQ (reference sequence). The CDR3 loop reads CASSWGNTEAFF. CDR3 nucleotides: TGTGCCAGCAGCTGGGGGAACACTGAAGCTTTCTTT.

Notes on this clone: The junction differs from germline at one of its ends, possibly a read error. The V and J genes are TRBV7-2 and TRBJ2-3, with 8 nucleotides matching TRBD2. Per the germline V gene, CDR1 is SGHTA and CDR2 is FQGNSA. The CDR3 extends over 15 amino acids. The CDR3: CASSTPGGGTDTQYF. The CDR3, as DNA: TGTGCCAGCAGCACCCCCGGGGGGGGCACTGATACGCAGTATTTT.

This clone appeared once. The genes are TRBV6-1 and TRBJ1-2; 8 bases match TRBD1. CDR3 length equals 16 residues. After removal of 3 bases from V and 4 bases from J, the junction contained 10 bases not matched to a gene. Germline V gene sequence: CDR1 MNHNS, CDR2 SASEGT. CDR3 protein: CASSEQGQGTFYGYTF. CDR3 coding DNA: TGTGCCAGCAGTGAGCAAGGACAGGGAACCTTCTATGGCTACACCTTC.

CDR3 in amino acids: CASSYSGATEAFF. As DNA, the CDR3 is TGTGCCAGCAGTTACTCGGGGGCCACTGAAGCTTTCTTT. The genes are TRBV6-5 and TRBJ1-1, with D tentatively TRBD1 (6 bases). The CDR3 length is 13 residues. V dropped 0 bases and J dropped 4 bases, with 6 bases sitting between them. Germline CDR1 MNHEY, CDR2 SVGAGI.

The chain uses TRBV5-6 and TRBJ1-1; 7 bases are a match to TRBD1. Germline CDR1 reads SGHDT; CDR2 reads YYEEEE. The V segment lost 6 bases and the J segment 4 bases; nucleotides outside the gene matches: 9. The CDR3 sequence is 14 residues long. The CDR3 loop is CASNIGGRGTEAFF. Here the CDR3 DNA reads TGTGCCAGCAACATAGGGGGCCGGGGCACTGAAGCTTTCTTT.

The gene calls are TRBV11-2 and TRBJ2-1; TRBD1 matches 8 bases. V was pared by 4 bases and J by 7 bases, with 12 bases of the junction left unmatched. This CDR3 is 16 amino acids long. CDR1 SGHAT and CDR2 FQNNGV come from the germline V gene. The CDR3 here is CASSSAPGQVLNEQFF. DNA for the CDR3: TGTGCCAGCAGCTCAGCACCGGGACAGGTCCTTAATGAGCAGTTCTTC. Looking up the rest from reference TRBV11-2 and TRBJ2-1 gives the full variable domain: EAGVAQSPRYKIIEKRQSVAFWCNPISGHATLYWYQQILGQGPKLLIQFQNNGVVDDSQLPKDRFSAERLKGVDSTLKIQPAKLEDSAVYLCASSSAPGQVLNEQFFGPGTRLTVL.

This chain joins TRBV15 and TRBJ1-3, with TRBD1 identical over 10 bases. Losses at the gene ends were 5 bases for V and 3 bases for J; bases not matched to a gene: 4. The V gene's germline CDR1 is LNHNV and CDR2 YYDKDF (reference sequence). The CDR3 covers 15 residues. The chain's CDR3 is CATSLTGGSGNTIYF. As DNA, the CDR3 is TGTGCCACCAGCTTGACAGGGGGCAGTGGAAACACCATATATTTT.

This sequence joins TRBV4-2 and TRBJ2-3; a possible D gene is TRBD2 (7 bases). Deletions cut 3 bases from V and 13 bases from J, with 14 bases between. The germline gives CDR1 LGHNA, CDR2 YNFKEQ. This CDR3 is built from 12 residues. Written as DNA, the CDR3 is TGTGCCAGCAGCCAGACCGCGGGGGCGGAGTATTTT. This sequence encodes CASSQTAGAEYF.

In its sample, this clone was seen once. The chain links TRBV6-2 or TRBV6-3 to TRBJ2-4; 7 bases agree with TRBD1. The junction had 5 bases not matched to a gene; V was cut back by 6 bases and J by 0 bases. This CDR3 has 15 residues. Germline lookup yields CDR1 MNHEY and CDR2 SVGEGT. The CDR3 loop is CASRPDRVAKNIQYF. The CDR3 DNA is TGTGCCAGCAGACCTGACAGGGTAGCCAAAAACATTCAGTACTTC.

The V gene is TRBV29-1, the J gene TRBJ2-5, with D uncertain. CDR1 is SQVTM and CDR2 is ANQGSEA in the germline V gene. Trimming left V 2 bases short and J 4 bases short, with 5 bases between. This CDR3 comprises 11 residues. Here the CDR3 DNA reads TGCAGCGTTGAAAATCTAGAGACCCAGTACTTC. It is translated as CSVENLETQYF. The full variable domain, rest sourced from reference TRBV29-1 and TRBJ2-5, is SAVISQKPSRDICQRGTSLTIQCQVDSQVTMMFWYRQQPGQSLTLIATANQGSEATYESGFVIDKFPISRPNLTFSTLTVSNMSPEDSSIYLCSVENLETQYFGPGTRLLVL.

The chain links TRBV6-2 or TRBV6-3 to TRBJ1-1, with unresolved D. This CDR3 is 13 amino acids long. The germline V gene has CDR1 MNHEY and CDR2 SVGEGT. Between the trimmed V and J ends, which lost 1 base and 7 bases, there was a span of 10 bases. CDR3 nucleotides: TGTGCCAGCAGTTACTTCGGAGGCGGTGAAGCTTTCTTT. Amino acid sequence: CASSYFGGGEAFF.

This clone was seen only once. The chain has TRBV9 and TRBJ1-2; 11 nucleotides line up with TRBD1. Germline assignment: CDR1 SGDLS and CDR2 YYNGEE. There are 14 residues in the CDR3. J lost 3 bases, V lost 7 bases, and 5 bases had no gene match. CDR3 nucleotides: TGTGCCAGCCATGGGACAGGGGGAGACTATGGCTACACCTTC. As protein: CASHGTGGDYGYTF.

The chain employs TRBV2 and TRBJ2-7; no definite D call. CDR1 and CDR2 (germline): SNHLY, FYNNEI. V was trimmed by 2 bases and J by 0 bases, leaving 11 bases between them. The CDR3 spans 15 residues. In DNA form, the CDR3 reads TGTGCCAGCAGTGAAACTGGGGTTAGCTCCTACGAGCAGTACTTC. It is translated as CASSETGVSSYEQYF.

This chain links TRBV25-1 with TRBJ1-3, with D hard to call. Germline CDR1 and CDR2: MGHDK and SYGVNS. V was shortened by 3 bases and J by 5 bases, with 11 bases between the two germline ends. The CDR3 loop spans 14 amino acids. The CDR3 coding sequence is TGTGCCAGCAGTGAGGGGAAAGACCGAAACACCATATATTTT. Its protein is CASSEGKDRNTIYF.

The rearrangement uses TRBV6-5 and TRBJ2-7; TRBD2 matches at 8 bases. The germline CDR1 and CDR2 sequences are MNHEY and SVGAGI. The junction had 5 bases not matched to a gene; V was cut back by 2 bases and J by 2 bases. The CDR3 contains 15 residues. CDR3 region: CASSYGGGGPYEQYF. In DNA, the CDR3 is TGTGCCAGCAGTTACGGTGGCGGGGGGCCCTACGAGCAGTACTTC.

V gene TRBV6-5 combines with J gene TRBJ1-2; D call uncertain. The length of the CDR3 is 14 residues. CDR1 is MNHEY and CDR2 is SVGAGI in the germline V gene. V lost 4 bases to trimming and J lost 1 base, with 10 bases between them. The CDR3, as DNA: TGTGCCAGCAGTTCTAGATTGCGTAACTATGGCTACACCTTC. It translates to CASSSRLRNYGYTF.

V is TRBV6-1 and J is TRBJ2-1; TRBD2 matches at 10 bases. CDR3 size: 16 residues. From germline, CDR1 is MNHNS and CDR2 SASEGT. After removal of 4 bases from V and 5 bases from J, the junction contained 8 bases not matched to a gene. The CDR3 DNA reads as TGTGCCAGCAGTGCAGTTCTAGCGGGGGCCGACAATGAGCAGTTCTTC. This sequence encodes CASSAVLAGADNEQFF.

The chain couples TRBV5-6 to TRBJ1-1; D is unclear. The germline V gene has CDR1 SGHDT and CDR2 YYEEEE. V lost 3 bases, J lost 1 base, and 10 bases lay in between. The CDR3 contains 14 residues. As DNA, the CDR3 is TGTGCCAGCAGCTCAGGACCAGGGAACACTGAAGCTTTCTTT. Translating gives CASSSGPGNTEAFF.

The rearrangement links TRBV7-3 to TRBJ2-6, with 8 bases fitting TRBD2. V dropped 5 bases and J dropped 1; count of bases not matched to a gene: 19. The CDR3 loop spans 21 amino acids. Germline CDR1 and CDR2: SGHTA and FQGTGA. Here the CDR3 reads CASSRTAQGWRGASGANVLTF. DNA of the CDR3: TGTGCCAGCAGCAGGACAGCCCAGGGTTGGCGGGGGGCATCTGGGGCCAACGTCCTGACTTTC. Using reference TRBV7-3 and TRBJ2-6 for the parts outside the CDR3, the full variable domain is GAGVSQTPSNKVTEKGKYVELRCDPISGHTALYWYRQSLGQGPEFLIYFQGTGAADDSGLPNDRFFAVRPEGSVSTLKIQRTERGDSAVYLCASSRTAQGWRGASGANVLTFGAGSRLTVL.

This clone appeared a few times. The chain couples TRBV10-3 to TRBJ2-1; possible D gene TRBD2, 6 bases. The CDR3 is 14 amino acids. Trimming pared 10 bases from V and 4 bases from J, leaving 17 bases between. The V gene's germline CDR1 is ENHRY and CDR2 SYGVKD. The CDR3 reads CASRHSSEYNEQFF. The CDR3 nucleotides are TGTGCCAGCCGGCATTCTAGCGAGTACAATGAGCAGTTCTTC.

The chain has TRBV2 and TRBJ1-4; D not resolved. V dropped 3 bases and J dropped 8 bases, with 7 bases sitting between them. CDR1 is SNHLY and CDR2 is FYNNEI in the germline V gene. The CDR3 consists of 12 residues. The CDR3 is CASSETKEKLFF. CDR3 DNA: TGTGCCAGCAGTGAGACCAAAGAAAAACTGTTTTTT.

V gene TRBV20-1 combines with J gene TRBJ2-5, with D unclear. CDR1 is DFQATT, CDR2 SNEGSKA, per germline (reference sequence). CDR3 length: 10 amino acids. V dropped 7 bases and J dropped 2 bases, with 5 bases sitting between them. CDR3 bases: TGCAGTGGGGGACAAGAGACCCAGTACTTC. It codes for CSGGQETQYF.

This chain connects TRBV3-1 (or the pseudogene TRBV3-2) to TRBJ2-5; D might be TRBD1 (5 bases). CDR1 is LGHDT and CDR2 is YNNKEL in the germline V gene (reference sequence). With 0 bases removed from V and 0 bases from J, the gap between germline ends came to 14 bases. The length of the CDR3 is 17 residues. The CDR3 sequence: CASSQDTAGSYQETQYF. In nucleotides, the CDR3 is TGTGCCAGCAGCCAAGATACCGCAGGGTCGTACCAAGAGACCCAGTACTTC.

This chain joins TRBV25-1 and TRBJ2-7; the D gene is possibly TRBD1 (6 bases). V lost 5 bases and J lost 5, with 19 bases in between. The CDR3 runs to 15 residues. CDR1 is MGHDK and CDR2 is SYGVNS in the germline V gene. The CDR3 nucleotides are TGTGCCAGCAGTCAGCCACAGGGTGCTGAGGACGAGCAGTACTTC. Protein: CASSQPQGAEDEQYF.